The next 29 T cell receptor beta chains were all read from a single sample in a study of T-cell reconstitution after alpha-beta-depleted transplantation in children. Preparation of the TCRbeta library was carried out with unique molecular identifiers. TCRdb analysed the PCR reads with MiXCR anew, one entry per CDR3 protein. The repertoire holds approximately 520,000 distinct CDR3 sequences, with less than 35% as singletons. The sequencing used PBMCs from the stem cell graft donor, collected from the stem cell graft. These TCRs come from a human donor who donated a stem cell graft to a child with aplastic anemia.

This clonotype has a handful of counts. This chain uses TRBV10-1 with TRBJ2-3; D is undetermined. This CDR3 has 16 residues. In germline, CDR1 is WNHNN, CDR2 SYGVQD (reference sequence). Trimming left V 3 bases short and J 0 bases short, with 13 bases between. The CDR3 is CASSDGLSSSTDTQYF. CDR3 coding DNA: TGCGCCAGCAGTGACGGCCTCTCATCTAGCACAGATACGCAGTATTTT.

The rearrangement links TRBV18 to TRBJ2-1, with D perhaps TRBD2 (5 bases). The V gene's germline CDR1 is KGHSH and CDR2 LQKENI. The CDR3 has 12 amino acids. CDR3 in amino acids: CAGSEKYNEQFF. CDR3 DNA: TGTGCGGGGAGCGAAAAGTACAATGAGCAGTTCTTC.

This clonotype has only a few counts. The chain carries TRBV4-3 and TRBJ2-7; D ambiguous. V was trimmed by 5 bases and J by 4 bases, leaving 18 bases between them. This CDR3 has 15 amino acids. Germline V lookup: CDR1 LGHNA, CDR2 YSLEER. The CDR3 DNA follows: TGCGCCAGCAGCTTAGGACGGATCCCATCATACGAGCAGTACGTC. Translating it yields CASSLGRIPSYEQYV.

The CDR3 sequence: CSVESGSRGMGEQFF. CDR3 nucleotide sequence: TGCAGCGTTGAGTCCGGGAGTAGGGGGATGGGTGAGCAGTTCTTC. The chain uses TRBV29-1 and TRBJ2-1; D may correspond to TRBD1 or TRBD2 (6 bases each). V was trimmed by 3 bases and J by 9 bases, leaving 21 bases between them. This CDR3 contains 15 residues. The V gene's germline CDR1 is SQVTM and CDR2 ANQGSEA.

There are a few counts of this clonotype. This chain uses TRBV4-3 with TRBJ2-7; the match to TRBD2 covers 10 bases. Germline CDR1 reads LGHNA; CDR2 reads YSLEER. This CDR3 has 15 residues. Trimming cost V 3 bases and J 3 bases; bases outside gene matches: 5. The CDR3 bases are TGCGCCAGCAGCCAGGAAGCGGGAGGGTTCTACGAGCAGTACGTC. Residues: CASSQEAGGFYEQYV.

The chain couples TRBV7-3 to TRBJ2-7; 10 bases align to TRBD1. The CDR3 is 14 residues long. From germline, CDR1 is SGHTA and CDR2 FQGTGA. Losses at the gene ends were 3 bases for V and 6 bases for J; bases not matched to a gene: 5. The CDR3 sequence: CASSLGQGSSEQYF. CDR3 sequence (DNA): TGTGCCAGCAGCTTGGGACAGGGGTCCAGCGAGCAGTACTTC.

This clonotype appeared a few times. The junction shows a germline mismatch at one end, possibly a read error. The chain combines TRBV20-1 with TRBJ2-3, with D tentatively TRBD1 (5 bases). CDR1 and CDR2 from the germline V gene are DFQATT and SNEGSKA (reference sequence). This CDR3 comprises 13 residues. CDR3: CSATTIGHPRECF. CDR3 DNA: TGCAGTGCTACTACGATTGGACACCCAAGAGAGTGTTTT.

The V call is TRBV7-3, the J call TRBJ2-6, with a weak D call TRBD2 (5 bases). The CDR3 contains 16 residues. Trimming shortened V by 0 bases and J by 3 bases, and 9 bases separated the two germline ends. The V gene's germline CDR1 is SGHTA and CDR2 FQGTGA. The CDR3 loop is CASSLTGASGANVLTF. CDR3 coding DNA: TGTGCCAGCAGCTTAACGGGAGCCAGTGGGGCCAACGTCCTGACTTTC.

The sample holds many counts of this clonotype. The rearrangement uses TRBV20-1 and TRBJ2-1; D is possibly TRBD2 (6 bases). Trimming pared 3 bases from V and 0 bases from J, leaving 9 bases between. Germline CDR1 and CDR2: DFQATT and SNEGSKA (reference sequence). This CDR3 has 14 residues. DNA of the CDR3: TGCAGTGCTAGTAGCGGAAGCTCCTACAATGAGCAGTTCTTC. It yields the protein CSASSGSSYNEQFF.

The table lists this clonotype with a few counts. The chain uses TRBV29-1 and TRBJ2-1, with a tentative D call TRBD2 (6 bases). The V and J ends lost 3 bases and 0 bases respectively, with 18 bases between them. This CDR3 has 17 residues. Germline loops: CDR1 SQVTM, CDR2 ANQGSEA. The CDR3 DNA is TGCAGCGTTGACGGACTTTGGGACTCCAACTCCTACAATGAGCAGTTCTTC. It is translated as CSVDGLWDSNSYNEQFF.

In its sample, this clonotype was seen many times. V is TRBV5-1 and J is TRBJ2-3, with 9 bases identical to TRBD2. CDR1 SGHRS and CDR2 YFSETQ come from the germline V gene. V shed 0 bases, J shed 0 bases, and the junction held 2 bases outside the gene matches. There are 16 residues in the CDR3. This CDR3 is CASSLGLADSTDTQYF. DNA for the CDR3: TGCGCCAGCAGCTTGGGACTAGCGGATAGCACAGATACGCAGTATTTT.

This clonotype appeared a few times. This chain's CDR3 is CSVSPEAGNYGYTF. CDR3 nucleotides: TGCAGCGTTAGCCCGGAGGCAGGGAACTATGGCTACACCTTC. The chain recombines TRBV29-1 with TRBJ1-2; possible D gene TRBD1, 5 bases. Germline CDR1 and CDR2: SQVTM and ANQGSEA. The V end lost 5 bases, the J end lost 2 bases, and 15 bases lay between the germline ends. The CDR3 runs to 14 residues.

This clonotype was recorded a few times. This CDR3 reads CASSLIAGRETRNEQFF. DNA of the CDR3: TGCGCCAGCAGCTTGATTGCCGGGCGGGAGACGAGGAATGAGCAGTTCTTC. V is TRBV5-1 and J is TRBJ2-1; 7 bases are a match to TRBD2. Germline CDR1 SGHRS, CDR2 YFSETQ. There are 17 residues in the CDR3. V shed 1 base, J shed 7 bases, and the junction held 14 bases outside the gene matches. The whole variable domain, remainder taken from reference TRBV5-1 and TRBJ2-1, is KAGVTQTPRYLIKTRGQQVTLSCSPISGHRSVSWYQQTPGQGLQFLFEYFSETQRNKGNFPGRFSGRQFSNSRSEMNVSTLELGDSALYLCASSLIAGRETRNEQFFGPGTRLTVL.

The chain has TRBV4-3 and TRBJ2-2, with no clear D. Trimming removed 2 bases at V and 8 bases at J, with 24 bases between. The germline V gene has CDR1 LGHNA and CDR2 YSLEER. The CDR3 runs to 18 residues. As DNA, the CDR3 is TGCGCCAGCAGCCAAAGCGTCGGGCAGTCTGGTTTTTCGGGGGAGCTGTTTTTT. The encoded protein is CASSQSVGQSGFSGELFF.

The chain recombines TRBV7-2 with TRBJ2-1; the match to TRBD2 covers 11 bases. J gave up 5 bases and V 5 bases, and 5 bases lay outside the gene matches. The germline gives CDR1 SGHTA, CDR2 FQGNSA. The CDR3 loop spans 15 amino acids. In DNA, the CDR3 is TGTGCCAGCAGCCGGGGACTAGCGGACGACAATGAGCAGTTCTTC. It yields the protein CASSRGLADDNEQFF.

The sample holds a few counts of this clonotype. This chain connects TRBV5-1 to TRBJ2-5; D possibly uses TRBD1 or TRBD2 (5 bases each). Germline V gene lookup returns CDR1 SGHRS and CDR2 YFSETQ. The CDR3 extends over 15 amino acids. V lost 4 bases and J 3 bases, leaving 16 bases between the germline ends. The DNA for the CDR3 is TGCGCCAGCAGCCTGATAGGGACGGTGGAAGAGACCCAGTACTTC. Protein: CASSLIGTVEETQYF.

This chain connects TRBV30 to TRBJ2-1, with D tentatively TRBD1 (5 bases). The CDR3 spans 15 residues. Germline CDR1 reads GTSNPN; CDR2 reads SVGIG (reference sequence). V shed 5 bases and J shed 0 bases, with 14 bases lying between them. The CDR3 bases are TGTGCCTGGGATGAAGGGGCTTTCTCCTACAATGAGCAGTTCTTC. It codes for CAWDEGAFSYNEQFF.

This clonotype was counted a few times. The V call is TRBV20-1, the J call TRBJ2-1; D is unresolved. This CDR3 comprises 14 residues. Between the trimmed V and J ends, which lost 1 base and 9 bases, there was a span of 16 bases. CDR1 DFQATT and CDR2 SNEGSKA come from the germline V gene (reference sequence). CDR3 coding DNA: TGCAGTGCTAGAGGGGTGACCGTAAACATTGAGCAGTTCTTC. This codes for CSARGVTVNIEQFF.

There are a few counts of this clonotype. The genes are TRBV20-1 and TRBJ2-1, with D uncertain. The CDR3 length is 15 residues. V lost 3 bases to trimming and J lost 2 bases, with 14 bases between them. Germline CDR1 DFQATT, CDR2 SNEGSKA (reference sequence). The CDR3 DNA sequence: TGCAGTGCTAGCCCCTCTTTGACGGCCTACAATGAGCAGTTCTTC. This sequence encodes CSASPSLTAYNEQFF.

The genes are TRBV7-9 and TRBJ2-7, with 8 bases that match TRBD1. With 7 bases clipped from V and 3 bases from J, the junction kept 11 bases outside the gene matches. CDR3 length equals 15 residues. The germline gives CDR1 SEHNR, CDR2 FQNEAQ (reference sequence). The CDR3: CASTHEKTGDYEQYF. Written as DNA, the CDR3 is TGTGCCAGCACTCACGAAAAGACAGGGGACTACGAGCAGTACTTC.

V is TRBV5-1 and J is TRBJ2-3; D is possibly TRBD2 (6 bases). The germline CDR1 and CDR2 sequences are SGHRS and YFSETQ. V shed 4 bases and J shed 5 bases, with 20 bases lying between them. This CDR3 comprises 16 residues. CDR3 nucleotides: TGCGCCAGCAGCAGACCTCACGGGAGTTTCGAAGATACGCAGTATTTT. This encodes CASSRPHGSFEDTQYF.

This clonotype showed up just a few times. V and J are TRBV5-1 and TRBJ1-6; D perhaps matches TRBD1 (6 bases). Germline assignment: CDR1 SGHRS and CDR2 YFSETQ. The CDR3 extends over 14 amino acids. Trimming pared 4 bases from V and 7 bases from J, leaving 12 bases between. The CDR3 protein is CASSPQGSNSPLHF. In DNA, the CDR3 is TGCGCCAGCAGCCCGCAGGGGTCCAATTCACCCCTCCACTTT.

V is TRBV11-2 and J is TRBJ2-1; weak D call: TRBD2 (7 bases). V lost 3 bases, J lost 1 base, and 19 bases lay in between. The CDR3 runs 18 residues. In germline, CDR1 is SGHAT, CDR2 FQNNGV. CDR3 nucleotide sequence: TGTGCCAGCAGCTTGGGGGGGGCGTCCTCTTGGTCCTACAATGAGCAGTTCTTC. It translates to CASSLGGASSWSYNEQFF. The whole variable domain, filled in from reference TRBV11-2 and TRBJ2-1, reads EAGVAQSPRYKIIEKRQSVAFWCNPISGHATLYWYQQILGQGPKLLIQFQNNGVVDDSQLPKDRFSAERLKGVDSTLKIQPAKLEDSAVYLCASSLGGASSWSYNEQFFGPGTRLTVL.

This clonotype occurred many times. CDR3 coding DNA: TGTGCCAGCAGCCAAGGGGTGACATCCGGGATGGGCGAGCAGTACGTC. The encoded protein is CASSQGVTSGMGEQYV. The gene calls are TRBV3-1 and TRBJ2-7; tentatively, D is TRBD2 (5 bases). The germline gives CDR1 LGHDT, CDR2 YNNKEL (reference sequence). Trimming stripped 1 base from V and 6 bases from J, with 19 bases between. The CDR3 consists of 16 residues.

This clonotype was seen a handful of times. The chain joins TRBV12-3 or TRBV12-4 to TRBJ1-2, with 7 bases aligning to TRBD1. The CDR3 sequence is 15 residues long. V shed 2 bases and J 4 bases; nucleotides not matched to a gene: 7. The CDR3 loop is CASSLLPDRAYGYTF. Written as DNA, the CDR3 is TGTGCCAGCAGTTTACTCCCCGACAGGGCCTATGGCTACACCTTC.

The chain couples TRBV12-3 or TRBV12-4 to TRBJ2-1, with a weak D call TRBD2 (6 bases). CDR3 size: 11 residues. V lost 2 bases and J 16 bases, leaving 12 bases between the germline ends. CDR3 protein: CASSLRGGRFF. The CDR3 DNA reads TGTGCCAGCAGTTTACGGGGAGGACGCTTCTTC.

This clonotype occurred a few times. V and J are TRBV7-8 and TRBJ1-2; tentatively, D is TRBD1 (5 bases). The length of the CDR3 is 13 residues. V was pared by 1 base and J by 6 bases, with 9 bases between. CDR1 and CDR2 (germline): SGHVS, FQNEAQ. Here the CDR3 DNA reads TGTGCCAGCAGCTTAGGAGGGACGGATGGCTACACCTTC. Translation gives CASSLGGTDGYTF.

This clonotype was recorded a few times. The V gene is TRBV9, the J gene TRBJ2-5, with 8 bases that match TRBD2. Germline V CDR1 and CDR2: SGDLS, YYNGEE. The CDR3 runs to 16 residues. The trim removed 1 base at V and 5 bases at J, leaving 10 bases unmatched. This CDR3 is CASSVTAGGHGETQYF. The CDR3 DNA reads TGTGCCAGCAGCGTAACGGCGGGAGGTCATGGGGAGACCCAGTACTTC.

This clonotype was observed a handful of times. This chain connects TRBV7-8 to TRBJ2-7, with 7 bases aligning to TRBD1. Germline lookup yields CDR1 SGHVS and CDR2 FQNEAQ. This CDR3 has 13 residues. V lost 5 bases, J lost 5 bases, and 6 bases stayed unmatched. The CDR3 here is CASSVDRVDEQYF. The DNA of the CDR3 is TGTGCCAGCAGCGTTGACAGGGTGGACGAGCAGTACTTC.